These T cell receptor beta chains were read from a single sample in a study of CD8 T cells in Susac syndrome. TCRdb re-derived calls from the immunoSEQ multiplex PCR reads in MiXCR, one entry per CDR3 protein. The sample has about 120,000 distinct CDR3 sequences; less than 95% are singletons. The sample was CD4+ T cells from PBMCs. The receptors here all came from a human donor in good health. Both conserved end residues are part of each CDR3. D genes are given only for firm matches. For some rows the clone size is stated as once, few or many, or as a class when expanded; others skip it.

CDR3 protein,CDR3 DNA,V gene,D gene,clone size,J gene
CASSTTGGDGYTF,TGTGCCAGTAGTACAACAGGGGGCGATGGCTACACCTTC,TRBV19,TRBD1,once,TRBJ1-2
CASSSVVFPRQYF,TGTGCCAGCAGTTCGGTCGTCTTCCCAAGGCAGTACTTC,TRBV27,NA,NA,TRBJ2-7
CATSTIPGQGATGELFF,TGTGCCACCTCTACCATCCCGGGACAGGGGGCTACCGGGGAGCTGTTTTTT,TRBV24-1,TRBD1,NA,TRBJ2-2
CATSAKGRGTGELFF,TGTGCCACCAGTGCGAAGGGTCGAGGGACCGGGGAGCTGTTTTTT,TRBV24-1,NA,once,TRBJ2-2
CASRFDYNEQFF,TGTGCCAGCAGATTCGACTACAATGAGCAGTTCTTC,TRBV11-2,NA,NA,TRBJ2-1
CASSLRNQEETQYF,TGTGCCAGCAGCTTGAGGAACCAGGAAGAGACCCAGTACTTC,TRBV5-4,NA,once,TRBJ2-5
CASSWLRDTDTQYF,TGTGCCAGCAGTTGGCTACGGGACACAGATACGCAGTATTTT,TRBV27,NA,NA,TRBJ2-3
CASSPTSADTQYF,TGTGCCAGCAGTCCTACTAGCGCAGATACGCAGTATTTT,TRBV28,TRBD2,NA,TRBJ2-3
CASSQPGGRRETQYF,TGTGCCAGCAGTCAGCCCGGGGGAAGACGAGAGACCCAGTACTTC,TRBV6-7,NA,NA,TRBJ2-5
CASSPQGGLTEQYF,TGTGCCAGCAGTCCACAGGGGGGTTTGACCGAGCAGTACTTC,TRBV12-3/TRBV12-4,TRBD1,NA,TRBJ2-7
CASSHSRGANVLTF,TGTGCCAGTAGTCATTCTCGCGGGGCCAACGTCCTGACTTTC,TRBV19,NA,NA,TRBJ2-6
CAWNGLDLGSTQYF,TGTGCCTGGAACGGACTCGACCTTGGGTCGACGCAGTATTTT,TRBV30,NA,NA,TRBJ2-3
CASRLGGSYEQYF,TGTGCCAGCAGACTTGGTGGATCCTACGAGCAGTACTTC,TRBV28,NA,NA,TRBJ2-7
CASSLGAGVLSYEQYF,TGTGCCAGCAGCTTGGGAGCGGGAGTCCTTTCCTACGAGCAGTACTTC,TRBV5-6,TRBD2,once,TRBJ2-7
CASSFGVDQPQHF,TGCGCCAGCAGCTTCGGGGTCGATCAGCCCCAGCATTTT,TRBV5-1,NA,once,TRBJ1-5
CASSFGKWGGGRGKETQYF,TGTGCCAGCAGCTTCGGGAAGTGGGGTGGCGGGAGGGGAAAGGAGACCCAGTACTTC,TRBV11-2,TRBD2,NA,TRBJ2-5
CSVSLRGRLTNTEAFF,TGCAGCGTTAGCTTGCGTGGGAGACTTACGAACACTGAAGCTTTCTTT,TRBV29-1,NA,NA,TRBJ1-1
CSVEAPPSWGQETQYF,TGCAGCGTTGAAGCCCCTCCTTCATGGGGGCAAGAGACCCAGTACTTC,TRBV29-1,NA,NA,TRBJ2-5
CSAPVGIEKLFF,TGCAGTGCTCCAGTGGGCATAGAAAAACTGTTTTTT,TRBV20-1,NA,NA,TRBJ1-4
CASSKVYRDDTEAFF,TGTGCCAGCAGCAAAGTATACCGGGACGACACTGAAGCTTTCTTT,TRBV21-1,NA,once,TRBJ1-1
CSVTARTGKAYTF,TGCAGCGTCACTGCCCGGACAGGGAAGGCCTACACCTTC,TRBV29-1,TRBD1,NA,TRBJ1-2
CAWSVGTEYYEQYF,TGTGCCTGGAGTGTTGGGACGGAGTACTACGAGCAGTACTTC,TRBV30,NA,NA,TRBJ2-7
CASSILETQYF,TGTGCCAGTAGTATTCTAGAGACCCAGTACTTC,TRBV19,NA,NA,TRBJ2-5
CASTPSGGSYEQYF,TGTGCCAGCACCCCCAGCGGGGGCTCCTACGAGCAGTACTTC,TRBV12-3/TRBV12-4,TRBD2,NA,TRBJ2-7
CASSLLSRAEQFF,TGTGCCAGCAGCTTACTTAGCCGAGCGGAGCAGTTCTTC,TRBV5-6,NA,NA,TRBJ2-1
CASSRPGQANWRLFF,TGTGCCAGCAGCCGCCCGGGACAGGCGAATTGGAGACTGTTTTTT,TRBV3-1,TRBD1,NA,TRBJ1-4
CASTPSKGLEQYF,TGTGCCAGCACCCCTTCTAAGGGGCTCGAGCAGTACTTC,TRBV6-5,NA,NA,TRBJ2-7
CASSKPYFGASTDTQYF,TGTGCCAGCAGTAAACCCTACTTCGGGGCTAGCACAGATACGCAGTATTTT,TRBV6-1,NA,NA,TRBJ2-3
CSYRDSLNQPQHF,TGCAGCTACCGCGACAGTTTAAATCAGCCCCAGCATTTT,TRBV29-1,NA,NA,TRBJ1-5
CASSHRDRDTDTQYF,TGTGCCAGCAGCCACCGGGACAGAGACACAGATACGCAGTATTTT,TRBV7-2,TRBD1,NA,TRBJ2-3
CASSTTPPGQGKGGELFF,TGTGCCAGCTCTACCACCCCCCCGGGACAGGGAAAGGGCGGGGAGCTGTTTTTT,TRBV7-9,TRBD1,NA,TRBJ2-2